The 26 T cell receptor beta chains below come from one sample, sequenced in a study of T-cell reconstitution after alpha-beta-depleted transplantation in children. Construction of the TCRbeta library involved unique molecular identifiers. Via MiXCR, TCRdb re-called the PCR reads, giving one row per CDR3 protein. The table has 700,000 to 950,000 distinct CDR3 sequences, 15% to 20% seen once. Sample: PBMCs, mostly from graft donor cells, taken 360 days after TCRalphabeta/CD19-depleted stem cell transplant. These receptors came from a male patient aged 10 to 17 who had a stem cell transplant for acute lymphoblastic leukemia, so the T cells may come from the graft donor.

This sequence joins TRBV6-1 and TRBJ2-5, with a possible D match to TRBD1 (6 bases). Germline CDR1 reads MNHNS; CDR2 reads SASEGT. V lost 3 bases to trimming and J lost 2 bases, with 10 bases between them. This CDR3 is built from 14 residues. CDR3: CASSDRTVQETQYF. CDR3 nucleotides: TGTGCCAGCAGTGACAGGACAGTTCAAGAGACCCAGTACTTC.

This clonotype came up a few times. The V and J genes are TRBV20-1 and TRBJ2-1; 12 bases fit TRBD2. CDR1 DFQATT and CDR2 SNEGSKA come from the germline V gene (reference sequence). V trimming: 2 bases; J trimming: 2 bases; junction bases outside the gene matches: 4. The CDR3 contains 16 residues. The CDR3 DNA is TGCAGTGCTAGACTAGCGGGAGGGGTAGCCTACAATGAGCAGTTCTTC. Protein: CSARLAGGVAYNEQFF.

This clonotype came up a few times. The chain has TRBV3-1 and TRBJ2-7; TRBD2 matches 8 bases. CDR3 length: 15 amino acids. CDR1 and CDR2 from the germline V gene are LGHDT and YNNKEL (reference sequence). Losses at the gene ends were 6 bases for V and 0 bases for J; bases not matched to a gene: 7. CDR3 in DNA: TGTGCCAGCAGTAATAGCGGGAATCCCTCCTACGAGCAGTACTTC. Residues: CASSNSGNPSYEQYF.

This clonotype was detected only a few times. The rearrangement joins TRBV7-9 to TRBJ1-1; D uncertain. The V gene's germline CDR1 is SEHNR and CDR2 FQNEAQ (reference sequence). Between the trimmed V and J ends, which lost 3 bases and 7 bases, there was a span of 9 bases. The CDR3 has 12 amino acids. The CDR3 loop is CASSLEVGEAFF. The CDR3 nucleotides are TGTGCCAGCAGCTTGGAGGTCGGTGAAGCTTTCTTT.

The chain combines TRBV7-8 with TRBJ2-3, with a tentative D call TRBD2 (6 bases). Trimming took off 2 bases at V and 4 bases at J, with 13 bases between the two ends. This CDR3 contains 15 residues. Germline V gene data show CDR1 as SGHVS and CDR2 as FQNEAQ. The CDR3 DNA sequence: TGTGCCAGCAGCTTAAGGAGGGGCAAGTCAGATACGCAGTATTTT. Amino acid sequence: CASSLRRGKSDTQYF.

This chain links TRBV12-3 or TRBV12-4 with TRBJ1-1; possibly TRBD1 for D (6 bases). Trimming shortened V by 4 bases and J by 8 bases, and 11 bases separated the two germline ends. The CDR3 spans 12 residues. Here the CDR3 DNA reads TGTGCCAGCAGTTGGACAGCAACCGAAGCTTTCTTT. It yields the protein CASSWTATEAFF.

CDR3 loop: CSVEGGGQGIYEQYF. In DNA, the CDR3 is TGCAGCGTTGAAGGAGGGGGACAGGGGATCTACGAGCAGTACTTC. The chain is built from TRBV29-1 and TRBJ2-7; 10 bases are a match to TRBD1. V shed 1 base and J 3 bases; nucleotides not matched to a gene: 6. The CDR3 length is 15 residues. Germline V gives CDR1 SQVTM, CDR2 ANQGSEA.

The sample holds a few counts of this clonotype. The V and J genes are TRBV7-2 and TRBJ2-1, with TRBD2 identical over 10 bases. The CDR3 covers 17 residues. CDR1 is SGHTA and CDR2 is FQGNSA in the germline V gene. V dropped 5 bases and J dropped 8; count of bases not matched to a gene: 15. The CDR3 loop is CASSPPGLAGVRHEQFF. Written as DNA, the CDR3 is TGTGCCAGCAGCCCGCCGGGTCTAGCGGGAGTTCGGCATGAGCAGTTCTTC. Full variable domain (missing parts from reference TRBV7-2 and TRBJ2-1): GAGVSQSPSNKVTEKGKDVELRCDPISGHTALYWYRQSLGQGLEFLIYFQGNSAPDKSGLPSDRFSAERTGGSVSTLTIQRTQQEDSAVYLCASSPPGLAGVRHEQFFGPGTRLTVL.

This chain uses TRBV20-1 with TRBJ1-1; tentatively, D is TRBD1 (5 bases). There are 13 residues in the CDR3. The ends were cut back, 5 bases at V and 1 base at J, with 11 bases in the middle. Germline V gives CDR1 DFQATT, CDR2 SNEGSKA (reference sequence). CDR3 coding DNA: TGCAGTGCTTTTCGACAGTCGAACACTGAAGCTTTCTTT. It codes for CSAFRQSNTEAFF.

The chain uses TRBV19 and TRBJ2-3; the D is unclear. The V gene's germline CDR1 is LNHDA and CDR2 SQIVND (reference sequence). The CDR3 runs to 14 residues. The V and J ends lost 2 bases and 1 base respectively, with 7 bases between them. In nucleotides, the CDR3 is TGTGCCAGTAGTATATACATCGGCACAGATACGCAGTATTTT. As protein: CASSIYIGTDTQYF.

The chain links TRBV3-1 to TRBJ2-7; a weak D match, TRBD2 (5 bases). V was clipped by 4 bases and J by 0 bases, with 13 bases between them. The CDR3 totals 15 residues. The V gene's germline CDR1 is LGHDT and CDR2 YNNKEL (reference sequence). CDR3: CASSLRLPSSYEQYF. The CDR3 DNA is TGTGCCAGCAGCCTAAGACTACCGAGCTCCTACGAGCAGTACTTC.

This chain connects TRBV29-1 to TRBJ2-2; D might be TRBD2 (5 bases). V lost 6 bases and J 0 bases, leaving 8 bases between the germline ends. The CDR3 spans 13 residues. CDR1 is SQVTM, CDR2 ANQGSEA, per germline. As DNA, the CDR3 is TGCAGCGTGAGCGGAGCGAACACCGGGGAGCTGTTTTTT. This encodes CSVSGANTGELFF.

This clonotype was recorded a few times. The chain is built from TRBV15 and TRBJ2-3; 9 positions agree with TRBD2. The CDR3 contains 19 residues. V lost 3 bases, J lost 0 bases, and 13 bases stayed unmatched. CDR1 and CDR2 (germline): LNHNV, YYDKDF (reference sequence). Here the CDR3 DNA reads TGTGCCACCAGCAGTCTTAGCGGGAGTGCTAGATGGAGCACAGATACGCAGTATTTT. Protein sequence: CATSSLSGSARWSTDTQYF.

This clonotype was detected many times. CDR3 in DNA: TGTGCCAGCAGCTTAGGCGGAGGTTTTTTCTCCTACGAGCAGTACTTC. Protein product: CASSLGGGFFSYEQYF. This sequence joins TRBV7-2 and TRBJ2-7, with D possibly being TRBD2 (5 bases). The germline CDR1 and CDR2 sequences are SGHTA and FQGNSA. This CDR3 has 16 residues. V shed 1 base and J shed 0 bases, with 13 bases lying between them.

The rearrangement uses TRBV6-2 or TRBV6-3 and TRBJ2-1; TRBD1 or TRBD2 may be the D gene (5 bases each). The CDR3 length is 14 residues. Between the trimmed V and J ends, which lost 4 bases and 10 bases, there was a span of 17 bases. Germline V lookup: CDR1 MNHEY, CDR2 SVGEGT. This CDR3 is CASSLTGTGLEQFF. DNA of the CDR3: TGTGCCAGCAGTTTAACCGGGACGGGTTTGGAGCAGTTCTTC.

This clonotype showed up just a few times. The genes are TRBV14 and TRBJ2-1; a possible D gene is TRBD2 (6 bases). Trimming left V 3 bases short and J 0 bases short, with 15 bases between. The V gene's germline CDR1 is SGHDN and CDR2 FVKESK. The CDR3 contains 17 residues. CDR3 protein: CASSHNGVAASYNEQFF. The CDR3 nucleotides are TGTGCCAGCAGCCATAACGGAGTAGCGGCCTCCTACAATGAGCAGTTCTTC.

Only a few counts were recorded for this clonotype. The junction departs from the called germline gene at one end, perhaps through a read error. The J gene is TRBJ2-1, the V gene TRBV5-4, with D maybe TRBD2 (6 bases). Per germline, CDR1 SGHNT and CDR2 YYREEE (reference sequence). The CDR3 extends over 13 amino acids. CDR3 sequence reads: CASRLGGYNEQFF. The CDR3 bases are TGTGCCAGCAGATTGGGGGGTTACAATGAGCAGTTCTTC.

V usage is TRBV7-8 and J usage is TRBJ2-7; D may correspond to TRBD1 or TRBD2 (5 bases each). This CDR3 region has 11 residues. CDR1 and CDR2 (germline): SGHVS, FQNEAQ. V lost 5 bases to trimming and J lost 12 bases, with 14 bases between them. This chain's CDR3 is CASSPMGRLYF. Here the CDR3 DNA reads TGTGCCAGCAGCCCCATGGGACGGCTGTACTTC.

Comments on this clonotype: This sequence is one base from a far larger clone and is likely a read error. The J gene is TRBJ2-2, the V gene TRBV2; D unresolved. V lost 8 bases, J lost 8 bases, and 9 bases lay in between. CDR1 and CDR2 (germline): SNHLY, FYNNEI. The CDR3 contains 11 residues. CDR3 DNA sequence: TGTGCCAGCCGCGTAGGTGGGGAGCTGTTTTTT. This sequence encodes CASRVGGELFF.

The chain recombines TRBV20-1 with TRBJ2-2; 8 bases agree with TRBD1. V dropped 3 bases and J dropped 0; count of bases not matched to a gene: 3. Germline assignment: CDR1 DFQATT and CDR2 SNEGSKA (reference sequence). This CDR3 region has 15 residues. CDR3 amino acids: CSASTGGPNTGELFF. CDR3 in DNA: TGCAGTGCTAGCACAGGGGGGCCGAACACCGGGGAGCTGTTTTTT.

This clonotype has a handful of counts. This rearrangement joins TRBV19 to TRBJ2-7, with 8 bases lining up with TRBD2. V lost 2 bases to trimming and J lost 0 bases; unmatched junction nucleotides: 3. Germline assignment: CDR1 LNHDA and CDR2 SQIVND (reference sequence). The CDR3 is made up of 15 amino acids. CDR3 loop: CASSISSGLSYEQYF. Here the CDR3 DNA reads TGTGCCAGTAGTATATCTAGCGGGCTCTCCTACGAGCAGTACTTC.

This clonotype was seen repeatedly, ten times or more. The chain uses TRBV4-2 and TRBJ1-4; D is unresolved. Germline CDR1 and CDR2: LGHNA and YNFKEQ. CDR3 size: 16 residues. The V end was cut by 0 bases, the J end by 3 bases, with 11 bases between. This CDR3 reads CASSQDRRSPNEKLFF. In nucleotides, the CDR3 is TGTGCCAGCAGCCAAGATCGCAGGAGCCCTAATGAAAAACTGTTTTTT.

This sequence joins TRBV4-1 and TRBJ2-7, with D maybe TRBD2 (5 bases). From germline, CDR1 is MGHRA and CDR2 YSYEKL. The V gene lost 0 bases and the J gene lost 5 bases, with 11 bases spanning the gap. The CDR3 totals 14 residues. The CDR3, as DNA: TGCGCCAGCAGCCAAGAGGCAGGCGGGCACGAGCAGTACTTC. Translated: CASSQEAGGHEQYF.

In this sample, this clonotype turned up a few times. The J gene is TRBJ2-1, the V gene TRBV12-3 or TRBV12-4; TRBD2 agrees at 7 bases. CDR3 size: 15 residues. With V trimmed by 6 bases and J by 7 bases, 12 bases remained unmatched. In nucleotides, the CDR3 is TGTGCCAGCAGCCTGTTTACGGGAGGCCGAAATGAGCAGTTCTTC. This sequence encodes CASSLFTGGRNEQFF.

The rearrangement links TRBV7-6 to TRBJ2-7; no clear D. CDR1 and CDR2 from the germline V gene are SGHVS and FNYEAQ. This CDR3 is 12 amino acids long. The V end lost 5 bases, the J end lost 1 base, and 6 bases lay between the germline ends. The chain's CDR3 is CASSHYSYEQYF. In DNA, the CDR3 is TGTGCCAGCAGCCACTATTCCTACGAGCAGTACTTC.

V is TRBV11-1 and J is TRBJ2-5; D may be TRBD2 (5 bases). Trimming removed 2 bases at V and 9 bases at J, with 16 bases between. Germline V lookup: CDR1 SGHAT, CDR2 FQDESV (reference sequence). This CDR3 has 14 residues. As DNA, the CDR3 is TGTGCCAGCAGCTTACGGGGTCAGGCAGTGGCCCAGTACTTC. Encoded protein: CASSLRGQAVAQYF. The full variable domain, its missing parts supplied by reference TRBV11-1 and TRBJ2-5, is EAEVAQSPRYKITEKSQAVAFWCDPISGHATLYWYRQILGQGPELLVQFQDESVVDDSQLPKDRFSAERLKGVDSTLKIQPAELGDSAMYLCASSLRGQAVAQYFGPGTRLLVL.